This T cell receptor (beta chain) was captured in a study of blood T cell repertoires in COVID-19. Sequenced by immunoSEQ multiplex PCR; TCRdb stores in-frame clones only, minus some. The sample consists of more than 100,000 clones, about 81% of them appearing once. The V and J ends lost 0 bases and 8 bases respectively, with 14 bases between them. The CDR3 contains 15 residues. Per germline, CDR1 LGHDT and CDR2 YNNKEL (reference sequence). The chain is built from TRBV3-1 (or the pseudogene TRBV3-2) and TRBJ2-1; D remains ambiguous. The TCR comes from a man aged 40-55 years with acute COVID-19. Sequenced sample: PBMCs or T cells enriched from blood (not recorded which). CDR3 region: CASSQDRSSFDEQFF. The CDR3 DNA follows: TGTGCCAGCAGCCAAGACCGGAGTAGTTTTGATGAGCAGTTCTTC.